This T cell receptor (beta chain) was found in a study of response to subunit inactivated influenza vaccine. TCRdb recomputed calls from the RT-PCR reads with MiXCR, one row per CDR3 protein. The sample lists roughly 760,000 distinct CDR3 sequences, approximately 22% occurring once. V was trimmed by 1 base and J by 4 bases, leaving 12 bases between them. In germline, CDR1 is SGHRS, CDR2 YFSETQ. This CDR3 has 15 residues. This clonotype was detected only a few times. Its antigen is currently unknown. Study outcomes and limitations: Authors suggested each seasonal flu vaccination may recruit only limited numbers of new T cells.

The sample in question was PBMCs from blood, obtained roughly 5 days after vaccination. The clonotype comes from a man between 50 and 59 years old who received an inactivated influenza vaccine. The gene calls are TRBV5-1 and TRBJ2-1; D call uncertain. Here the CDR3 reads CASSLTGPDYNEQFF. The CDR3 DNA reads as TGCGCCAGCAGCTTGACTGGGCCGGATTACAATGAGCAGTTCTTC.